This T cell receptor beta chain was observed in a study of T cell changes during pregnancy in multiple sclerosis. The CDR3 covers 14 residues. Germline values: CDR1 SSHAT, CDR2 FNYEAQ (reference sequence). Sequenced by immunoSEQ multiplex PCR; TCRdb stores in-frame clones only, minus some. The sample comprises roughly 40,000 clones, about 92% of which are singletons, and under 15% rests with the top ten. As to this clone: The junction shows a germline mismatch at one end, possibly a read error.

The rearrangement uses TRBV7-7 and TRBJ2-5, with unresolved D. The TCR originated in a female donor with multiple sclerosis, enrolled in a pregnancy study. The sample was CD8+ T cells from peripheral blood mononuclear cells, taken in the first trimester of pregnancy. The CDR3 bases are TGTGCTAGCAGCCCAACAGCATACCAAGAGACCCAGTACTTC. It is translated as CASSPTAYQETQYF.